Following are 20 T cell receptor beta chains from one sample sequenced in a study of Graves' ophthalmopathy and Graves' hyperthyroidism. TCR beta CDR3 amplification used RNA transcripts. First-round RT-PCR relied on HTBI primers, and a second-round multiplex PCR came next. TCRdb passed the multiplex PCR reads through MiXCR, listing each CDR3 protein once. The sample holds about 640,000 distinct CDR3 sequences, about 40% seen once. Specimen: peripheral blood. These receptor sequences come from an adult man with Graves' ophthalmopathy.

The V call is TRBV19, the J call TRBJ1-2, with 9 bases fitting TRBD1. This CDR3 is 10 amino acids long. Germline V CDR1 and CDR2: LNHDA, SQIVND (reference sequence). The J segment lost 12 bases and the V segment lost 7 bases, leaving 3 bases of the junction unmatched. CDR3 residues: CASTGQGHTF. The CDR3 DNA sequence: TGTGCCAGTACAGGACAGGGGCACACCTTC.

This clonotype was seen many times. V and J are TRBV10-2 and TRBJ2-7, with D maybe TRBD1 (5 bases). Germline lookup yields CDR1 WSHSY and CDR2 SAAADI. This CDR3 region has 11 residues. The V end lost 7 bases, the J end lost 6 bases, and 10 bases lay between the germline ends. CDR3 sequence reads: CASIQGSEQYF. CDR3 in DNA: TGCGCCAGCATCCAGGGTTCCGAGCAGTACTTC.

This clonotype was counted a few times. The chain uses TRBV29-1 and TRBJ2-3, with 10 positions matching TRBD2. Germline loops: CDR1 SQVTM, CDR2 ANQGSEA. J gave up 5 bases and V 7 bases, and 3 bases lay outside the gene matches. The CDR3 sequence is 12 residues long. CDR3 in amino acids: CSGGLAVDTQYF. In nucleotides, the CDR3 is TGCAGCGGAGGACTAGCGGTAGATACGCAGTATTTT.

In this sample, this clonotype turned up once. This sequence may be a read error, since a much larger clone differs from it by one base. The gene calls are TRBV7-9 and TRBJ1-2; weak D call: TRBD1 (5 bases). The CDR3 consists of 14 residues. Germline V lookup: CDR1 SEHNR, CDR2 FQNEAQ (reference sequence). CDR3 residues: CAGSLGTGQYGYTF. For the CDR3, the DNA is TGTGCCGGCAGCTTAGGGACCGGTCAATATGGCTACACCTTC.

The chain combines TRBV2 with TRBJ2-6; 10 nucleotides line up with TRBD2. Per germline, CDR1 SNHLY and CDR2 FYNNEI. The CDR3 is made up of 15 amino acids. The J segment lost 4 bases and the V segment lost 5 bases, leaving 2 bases of the junction unmatched. CDR3 in DNA: TGTGCCAGCAGTACGACTAGCGGGGGGGCCAACGTCCTGACTTTC. Protein sequence: CASSTTSGGANVLTF.

V usage is TRBV4-1 and J usage is TRBJ1-1; 7 bases align to TRBD1. CDR1 is MGHRA and CDR2 is YSYEKL in the germline V gene. The length of the CDR3 is 15 residues. The V segment lost 6 bases and the J segment 1 base; nucleotides outside the gene matches: 8. CDR3 sequence reads: CASRAPGQRNTEAFF. CDR3 coding DNA: TGCGCCAGCAGGGCCCCGGGACAGAGGAACACTGAAGCTTTCTTT.

The chain joins TRBV7-9 to TRBJ2-7; D perhaps matches TRBD2 (6 bases). CDR3 length: 15 amino acids. Germline lookup yields CDR1 SEHNR and CDR2 FQNEAQ (reference sequence). The ends were cut back, 0 bases at V and 0 bases at J, with 9 bases in the middle. CDR3 protein: CASSLAEGSSYEQYF. CDR3 coding DNA: TGTGCCAGCAGCTTAGCGGAGGGCTCCTCCTACGAGCAGTACTTC.

This clonotype has just a few counts. This chain joins TRBV6-6 and TRBJ1-2; no firm D call. This CDR3 is 15 amino acids long. Germline CDR1 is MNHNY and CDR2 is SVGAGI (reference sequence). V dropped 0 bases and J dropped 8 bases, with 16 bases sitting between them. CDR3 protein: CASSYSGEDHGGYTF. CDR3 in DNA: TGTGCCAGCAGTTACTCGGGAGAGGACCACGGGGGCTACACCTTC.

This clonotype was detected a few times. This may stem from a read error, because a much larger clone lies one nucleotide away. V and J are TRBV10-3 and TRBJ1-2; 8 nucleotides agree with TRBD1. Germline trimming cut 5 bases from V and 8 bases from J; bases unmatched to any gene: 7. There are 13 residues in the CDR3. The germline CDR1 and CDR2 sequences are ENHRY and SYGVKD. The DNA for the CDR3 is TGTGCCATCAGTCAGGACAGGGAAGGCGGCTACACCTTC. This codes for CAISQDREGGYTF.

This clonotype was picked up many times. The rearrangement links TRBV29-1 to TRBJ2-7, with TRBD1 as a possible D gene (5 bases). V was shortened by 0 bases and J by 2 bases, with 11 bases between the two germline ends. The CDR3 runs to 14 residues. The germline gives CDR1 SQVTM, CDR2 ANQGSEA. The DNA for the CDR3 is TGCAGCGTTGAAGATTCGGACAAAGCCTACGAGCAGTACTTC. Protein: CSVEDSDKAYEQYF.

This clonotype was seen many times. This rearrangement joins TRBV5-8 to TRBJ1-2; D is ambiguous. The CDR3 is 16 residues long. V lost 0 bases and J 0 bases, leaving 12 bases between the germline ends. CDR1 is SGHTS, CDR2 YDEGEE, per germline. This chain's CDR3 is CASSLAAGETNYGYTF. CDR3 sequence (DNA): TGTGCCAGCAGCTTGGCCGCGGGCGAAACTAACTATGGCTACACCTTC. Combining the CDR3 with reference TRBV5-8 and TRBJ1-2 gives the whole variable domain EAGVTQSPTHLIKTRGQQATLRCSPISGHTSVYWYQQALGLGLQFLLWYDEGEERNRGNFPPRFSGRQFPNYSSELNVNALELEDSALYLCASSLAAGETNYGYTFGSGTRLTVV.

There are many counts of this clonotype. This sequence joins TRBV6-5 and TRBJ1-6; D remains unclear. From germline, CDR1 is MNHEY and CDR2 SVGAGI. This CDR3 has 14 residues. The V and J ends lost 2 bases and 7 bases respectively, with 9 bases between them. CDR3 loop: CASSYGRRNSPLHF. CDR3 DNA: TGTGCCAGCAGTTACGGGCGAAGGAATTCACCCCTCCACTTT.

A word on this clonotype: This may be a read error: a much more frequent sequence differs by one nucleotide. The rearrangement joins TRBV5-5 to TRBJ1-2; D is possibly TRBD1 (6 bases). V was pared by 2 bases and J by 2 bases, with 13 bases between. The CDR3 has 15 amino acids. CDR1 is SGHKS and CDR2 is YYEKEE in the germline V gene (reference sequence). The chain's CDR3 is CASSFNGGANYGYTF. The CDR3 DNA reads TGTGCCAGCAGCTTTAATGGGGGGGCAAACTATGGCTACACCTTC. The entire variable domain, with the rest obtained from reference TRBV5-5 and TRBJ1-2, is as follows: DAGVTQSPTHLIKTRGQQVTLRCSPISGHKSVSWYQQVLGQGPQFIFQYYEKEERGRGNFPDRFSARQFPNYSSELNVNALLLGDSALYLCASSFNGGANYGYTFGSGTRLTVV.

A word on this clonotype: Mismatch with germline at one junction end may stem from a read error. V and J are TRBV5-1 and TRBJ2-5; TRBD1 matches 7 bases. The end of the DNA fits TRBJ2-7 better, so the J call may be wrong. This CDR3 contains 16 residues. CDR1 and CDR2 from the germline V gene are SGHRS and YFSETQ. The CDR3 nucleotides read TGTGCCAGCAGCTTGGTGCGGCAGGGGGTAACCTACGAGCAGTACTTC. As protein: CASSLVRQGVTYEQYF.

The chain employs TRBV7-9 and TRBJ1-2; no clear D gene. The CDR3 is made up of 12 amino acids. With 5 bases removed from V and 13 bases from J, the gap between germline ends came to 17 bases. Germline CDR1 SEHNR, CDR2 FQNEAQ (reference sequence). CDR3 DNA sequence: TGTGCCAGCAGCCACGACAAACAGATGCTCACCTTC. Translation: CASSHDKQMLTF.

This clonotype was seen a few times. This chain connects TRBV13 to TRBJ2-7; D not resolved. The CDR3 runs 14 residues. V lost 3 bases to trimming and J lost 4 bases, with 13 bases between them. CDR1 is PRHDT and CDR2 is FYEKMQ in the germline V gene (reference sequence). The CDR3 coding sequence is TGTGCCAGCAGCTTGGGTTCTACTCCTTACGAGCAGTACTTC. This codes for CASSLGSTPYEQYF.

The sample holds many counts of this clonotype. CDR3 region: CSAKGVGAFF. In DNA, the CDR3 is TGCAGTGCTAAGGGGGTTGGGGCTTTCTTT. The chain combines TRBV20-1 with TRBJ1-1, with D maybe TRBD1 (6 bases). V was trimmed by 4 bases and J by 11 bases, leaving 11 bases between them. Germline CDR1 and CDR2: DFQATT and SNEGSKA (reference sequence). The CDR3 has 10 amino acids.

V and J are TRBV29-1 and TRBJ1-1; no definite D call. V dropped 8 bases and J dropped 4 bases, with 14 bases sitting between them. Germline CDR1 reads SQVTM; CDR2 reads ANQGSEA. The CDR3 is 12 residues long. The CDR3 DNA reads TGCAGCAGTGTCCAGTCGAGCACTGAAGCTTTCTTT. Translating it yields CSSVQSSTEAFF.

This clonotype has a handful of counts. This chain joins TRBV19 and TRBJ1-5; D is perhaps TRBD1 (5 bases). There are 16 residues in the CDR3. V was clipped by 3 bases and J by 4 bases, with 16 bases between them. Germline CDR1 is LNHDA and CDR2 is SQIVND (reference sequence). The chain's CDR3 is CASSIPRGGLNQPQHF. In DNA, the CDR3 is TGTGCCAGTAGTATCCCCCGGGGGGGTCTGAATCAGCCCCAGCATTTT.

Concerning this clonotype itself: One end of the junction is discordant with germline, which a read error may explain. J is TRBJ1-3 and V is TRBV25-1; TRBD1 might be the D (5 bases). Per the germline V gene, CDR1 is MGHDK and CDR2 is SYGVNS. The CDR3 is made up of 16 amino acids. CDR3 bases: TGTGCCAGCAGTGAATTTTCGGGGACGGGCGGAAATACCATGTATTTT. Its translation is CASSEFSGTGGNTMYF.